Here is one TCR beta chain with its context. The target of this receptor is not known. No base quality information exists; no much larger clone differs at one position. The data were obtained in a study of preoperative IRX-2 immunotherapy in early breast cancer (dated by TCRdb to about 2019). The CDR3 holds 16 amino acids from the cysteine to the phenylalanine. Only CDR3 DNA remains: 48 bases, in frame from the first base. The germline V gene sets CDR1 to MRHNA and CDR2 to SNTAGT. V loses 2 bases at its end and J loses 4 bases; junction bases beyond the gene matches: 5. Receptors were amplified or captured by the immunoSEQ multiplex PCR assay. TCRdb limited this immuneACCESS table to in-frame rearrangements with V and J called. A share of clones is missing; checked studies link under half to unresolved V genes, and the rest is unexplained. This sample has around 34,000 clones in its table, and about 95% of those were observed once. The ten top clones hold around 6% of the sample.

In the paper's terms, the treatment or condition label means: preoperative locoregional IRX-2 cytokine immunotherapy. The samples were obtained from a phase Ib study that tested preoperative, locoregional IRX-2 cytokine immunotherapy designed to prime immune responses. Before surgery, IRX-2 was given to the donors, who were patients with early-stage breast cancer. The biological material was taken from a patient treated with IRX-2 immunotherapy. The chain links TRBV6-4 with TRBJ2-3; a stretch of 11 junction bases matches TRBD2. The receptor's source is a human donor with breast cancer. The nucleotide sequence reads as follows: TGTGCCAGCAGTGACGGGAGTAGCGGGGGGGCAGATACGCAGTATTTT. The encoded protein is CASSDGSSGGADTQYF.